This T cell receptor beta chain appears in the sequencing data of a study of blood T cells in healthy people across ages. CDR1 is SGHRS and CDR2 is YFSETQ in the germline V gene. The CDR3 is 17 residues long. V was pared by 0 bases and J by 4 bases, with 9 bases of the junction left unmatched. A J-beta primer mix and a sample-barcoded 5' primer were used in a second PCR of about 7 to 12 cycles. Paired-end reads containing CDR3 totaled no fewer than 2.5 million for each sample. TCRdb re-called the 5' RACE reads with MiXCR, one entry per CDR3 protein. This table holds approximately 960,000 distinct CDR3 sequences, about 27% found once. This clonotype was counted between two and nine times. What it binds is unknown. Study-wide results and limits: A roughly linear fall in TCR beta diversity per million T cells was seen with increasing age.

The data also belong to a second study, concerning T cells of mothers and their children. As that report states: In this cohort, donors were three healthy Caucasian mothers plus their six children. When the second PCR was run, its M1S primer added sample barcodes and 2-4 random nucleotides.

The chain links TRBV5-1 to TRBJ2-5; 10 bases match TRBD2. The receptor was derived from a woman in her forties in good health. Sequencing input: blood. The CDR3 nucleotides are TGCGCCAGCAGCTTGGCTGTGAGTCTAGCGGGGGCAGAGACCCAGTACTTC. Amino acids: CASSLAVSLAGAETQYF.